This TCR beta chain was recorded in a study of blood T cell repertoires in COVID-19. Generated by immunoSEQ multiplex PCR, the TCRdb table keeps only in-frame clones and is missing some. The sample lists 300,000 or so clones, 75% to 90% occurring once. Sequencing input: peripheral blood. This receptor was identified in a woman aged 25 to 45 with COVID-19, enrolled during active disease.

DNA of the CDR3: TGTGCCTGGAGTGTACCCCCGGGGGAAAAACTGTTTTTT. Amino acids: CAWSVPPGEKLFF. The gene calls are TRBV30 and TRBJ1-4; D gene uncertain. V lost 0 bases and J 8 bases, leaving 10 bases between the germline ends. Per germline, CDR1 GTSNPN and CDR2 SVGIG (reference sequence). The CDR3 totals 13 residues.